This TCR beta chain was sequenced during a study of T cells in localized non-small cell lung cancer. The CDR3 runs 15 residues. V was pared by 1 base and J by 4 bases, with 4 bases of the junction left unmatched. Germline CDR1 SGHKS, CDR2 YYEKEE (reference sequence). As for this clone: The antigen is undetermined.

Produced via immunoSEQ multiplex PCR; TCRdb's table is partial and in-frame only. The sample gives about 77,000 clones, around 90% of which show up once; around 20% is in the top ten. The study's findings and limits: As only one tumor region underwent sequencing, heterogeneity remains possible. The study linked higher blood T cell density to longer overall survival. Appearances in adjacent lung were noted for a median 57 of the top 100 tumor clones. Maximal T cell clonality occurred in uninvolved adjacent lung, with tumor ranking below it.

This chain uses TRBV5-5 with TRBJ1-4, with 7 nucleotides matching TRBD1. This clonotype originated in a woman aged 35 to 70 with stage I squamous cell lung carcinoma. Sequenced here: peripheral blood, sampled before any cancer treatment. CDR3 nucleotide sequence: TGTGCCAGCAGCTTGACGGGGACAGATAATGAAAAACTGTTTTTT. Translation gives CASSLTGTDNEKLFF.